This T cell receptor (beta chain) was identified in a study of technical replicates of blood from a few donors. Sequencing was performed with immunoSEQ multiplex PCR; in TCRdb, only in-frame clones are kept and a portion is missing. The sample comprises 60,000 to 90,000 clones, around 97% of which are singletons, and around 0.18% rests with the top ten. With 2 bases removed from V and 2 bases from J, the gap between germline ends came to 10 bases. Germline CDR1 MDHEN, CDR2 SYDVKM. CDR3 length equals 14 residues. The sequencing input was T cells isolated from PBMCs. The chain employs TRBV28 and TRBJ2-7; D may be TRBD2 (5 bases). The origin of this receptor is a human donor in good health. The CDR3 here is CASSLPGVAYEQYF. CDR3 bases: TGTGCCAGCAGTTTACCCGGGGTAGCCTACGAGCAGTACTTC. The full variable domain, its missing parts supplied by reference TRBV28 and TRBJ2-7, is DVKVTQSSRYLVKRTGEKVFLECVQDMDHENMFWYRQDPGLGLRLIYFSYDVKMKEKGDIPEGYSVSREKKERFSLILESASTNQTSMYLCASSLPGVAYEQYFGPGTRLTVT.